The following is a T cell receptor beta chain sequence with its context. This sample is drawn from a study of human T cells and chemical hapten exposure. Overall study context: The upper back received 0.01% DPC by patch testing, with results read at 6 days. Slight volume differences across pooled libraries mainly accounted for varying per-sample TCR yields.

Time point of the sample: patch test 1, 2 weeks after DPC sensitization. Treatment defined: therapeutic diphenylcyclopropenone sensitization with weekly scalp DPC. J lost 0 bases, V lost 7 bases, and 17 bases had no gene match. CDR3 length: 17 amino acids. Germline-derived CDR1 and CDR2 are SQVTM and ANQGSEA. TCRdb re-derived calls from the RACE reads in MiXCR, one entry per CDR3 protein. The repertoire holds about 360,000 distinct CDR3 sequences, around 7% seen once, with approximately 8.9% in the top ten. The sequence was obtained from a woman under 30 with alopecia areata. Some clones in this sample may be carry-over from other donors' samples. The V and J genes are TRBV29-1 and TRBJ2-7, with 8 bases matching TRBD1. Specimen: whole blood, collected in connection with sensitization to the hapten diphenylcyclopropenone (DPC). CDR3 bases: TGCAGCGCATCCTTACTTGGACAGGGCCCTAGCTCCTACGAGCAGTACTTC. Translated: CSASLLGQGPSSYEQYF.